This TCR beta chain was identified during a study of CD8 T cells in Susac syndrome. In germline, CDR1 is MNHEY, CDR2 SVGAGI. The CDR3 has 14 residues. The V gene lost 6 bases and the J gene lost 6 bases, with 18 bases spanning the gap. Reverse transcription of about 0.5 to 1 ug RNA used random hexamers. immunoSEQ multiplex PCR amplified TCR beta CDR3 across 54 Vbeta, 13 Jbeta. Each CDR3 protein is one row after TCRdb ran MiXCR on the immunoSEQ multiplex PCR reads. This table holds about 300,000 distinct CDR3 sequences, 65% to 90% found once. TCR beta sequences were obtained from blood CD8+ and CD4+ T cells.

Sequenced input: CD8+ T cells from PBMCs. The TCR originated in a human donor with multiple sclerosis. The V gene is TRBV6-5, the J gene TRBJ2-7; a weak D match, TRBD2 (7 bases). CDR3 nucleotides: TGTGCCAGCAGCCGGGGTAGGGGGGGGAGCGAGCAGTACTTC. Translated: CASSRGRGGSEQYF.